Listed here is a single T cell receptor beta chain. The antigen this receptor binds is unknown. Nothing much larger sits one base from this clone, and base qualities are not available. Participants in the prospective study were aged about 18 to 95 years, lived in 20 to 30 United States geographic areas, and enrolled through a virtual design. In the prospective study, cohorts were assigned on the basis of participant-reported clinical history obtained from a screening survey and a study questionnaire. Recovered participants in ImmuneRACE Cohort 3 were defined as having two consecutive negative NP/OP PCR tests, clearance from a healthcare professional, or resolution of symptoms. Mobile phlebotomists in the prospective study collected whole blood, serum and a nasopharyngeal or oropharyngeal swab from every participant. Additional blood draws and questionnaires over an approximately two-month period could optionally be provided by prospective study participants. Before DNA extraction, prospective study blood samples were shipped either frozen or at room temperature.

These data originate in a study of blood T cell repertoires in COVID-19 (dated by TCRdb to 2018 to 2021). Looking at the study overall: Samples covering the acute and convalescent phases of COVID-19 were provided by collaborators in the United States, Italy and Spain. The prospective study material was composed of cDNA or gDNA derived from T cells, B-cell-depleted T cells, or PBMCs. A de-identified subject ID, COVID-19 status, age in years and sex were almost always included in the sample metadata. The dataset comprised deeply sampled blood TCRbeta repertoires from subjects exposed to, actively infected with, or recovered from COVID-19. A freely available public database, intended as a resource for researchers studying the immune response to SARS-CoV-2, is where the repertoires were released. The samples were drawn from the first 160 participants of the ongoing ImmuneRACE study and from about 1,200 subjects provided by 6 global collaborators. Where HLA class I and class II types were available, the types were taken from metadata supplied by the sample provider, not from assay-based typing.

Broader findings and caveats from the paper: The quantity of clinical and demographic metadata differed by source and by participant and was supplied without curation.

The immunoSEQ Assay, a bias-controlled multiplex PCR, was used to amplify TCRbeta CDR3 regions from genomic DNA. The original pipeline was this. The number of nucleated cells in each sample was estimated by amplification of reference gene primers within the assay. To quantify the absolute abundance of each unique TCRbeta CDR3 rearrangement, sequence reads were collapsed and filtered. For each sample, productive Simpson clonality was calculated by taking the square root of Simpson's diversity index across productive rearrangements. TCRdb retrieved this table from immuneACCESS and kept in-frame rearrangements only. Not all clones are present; in checked studies, unresolved V genes account for under half, and no reason is known for the remainder. The DNA was the basis for D and trimming; V, J and clone size are from that table. A total of about 150,000 clones appear in this sample, 70% to 85% of them only once. Just over 9% of the sample is held by the ten biggest clonotypes.

The CDR3 sequence holds 13 residues, the cysteine and phenylalanine included. Only CDR3 DNA is held: 39 bases, read in frame from base 1. Via the germline V gene (reference sequence), CDR1 is LNHDA and CDR2 SQIVND. Relative to germline, V is 5 bases shorter and J is 0 bases shorter, with 5 bases between their ends. The chain was built from TRBV19 and TRBJ1-3; no D gene is confidently identified. Sequenced: PBMCs or T cells enriched from blood (not recorded which). This TCR derives from a man aged 45-65 years who had recovered from COVID-19. The CDR3 protein is CASSSFSGNTIYF. The DNA is TGTGCCAGTAGTTCATTCTCTGGAAACACCATATATTTT.